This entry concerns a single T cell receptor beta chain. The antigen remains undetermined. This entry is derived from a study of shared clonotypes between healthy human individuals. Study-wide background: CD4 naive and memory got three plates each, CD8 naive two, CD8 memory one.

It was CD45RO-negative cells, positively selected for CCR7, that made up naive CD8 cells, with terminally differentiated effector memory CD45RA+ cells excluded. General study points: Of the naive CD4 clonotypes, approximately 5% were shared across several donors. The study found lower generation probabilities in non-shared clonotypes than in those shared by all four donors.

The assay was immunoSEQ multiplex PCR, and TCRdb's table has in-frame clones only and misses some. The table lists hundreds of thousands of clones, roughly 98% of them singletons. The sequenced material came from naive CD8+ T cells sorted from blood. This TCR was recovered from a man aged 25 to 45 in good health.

For the CDR3, the DNA is TGTGCCAGCAGCACGGGACAGAAGCTGTTTTTT. This translates into CASSTGQKLFF. This chain joins TRBV5-6 and TRBJ2-2; 7 bases are a match to TRBD1. This CDR3 region has 11 residues. V lost 4 bases, J lost 12 bases, and 3 bases stayed unmatched. Germline V gene sequence: CDR1 SGHDT, CDR2 YYEEEE.